This T cell receptor beta chain was retrieved from a study of spatial heterogeneity in lung cancer (dated by TCRdb to about 2019). For context, the study as a whole: The donors were 65 to 85 patients from the lung TRACERx cohort who had early-stage, untreated non-small cell lung cancer. More beta-chain than alpha-chain transcripts were consistently detected, likely reflecting higher beta-chain transcript abundance. Follow-up PBMC samples were sequenced whenever the samples were available, and the median time to follow-up was around 2 years after resection. TCR repertoire features were related to nonsynonymous mutation counts determined by whole-exome sequencing of tumor tissue. In the raw uncorrected reads, each unique combination of TCR and UMI appeared more than ten times on average. At surgery, around 200 tumor regions, around 68 matched nontumor lung samples and 56 PBMC samples were TCR-sequenced for both alpha and beta chains. In non-small cell lung cancer, the study quantitatively compared TCR alpha and beta repertoires across several tumor regions, matched nontumor lung, and blood. The research as a whole found: Only approximately 13 patients were included in comparisons of baseline and follow-up blood repertoires. Additional single-cell paired TCR alpha and beta sequencing was considered necessary to confirm, at a functional level, the hypothesis that regional TCRs recognize regional mutations. Ubiquitous expanded tumor TCRs showed up in blood more often at tumor resection than at routine follow-up.

There are 15 amino acids in the CDR3, from cysteine to phenylalanine inclusive. Only the CDR3 DNA stays, 45 bases, in frame from base 1. As encoded in the germline V gene (reference sequence), CDR1 is LNHDA while CDR2 is SQIVND. The label giving this sample's time point can be read as: blood at routine non-recurrence follow-up after resection. For TCR sequencing, whole RNA was extracted from tumor and nontumor lung tissue, or from cryopreserved PBMC samples, and no cell sorting was done. Patients were selected for TCR sequencing only if sufficient RNA was available from at least two tumor regions. A note on this clonotype: What antigen it recognizes has not been identified. This sequence may be a read error, since a much larger clone differs from it by one base.

Receptor amplification or capture employed 5' RACE. For sequencing, a NextSeq 500 was employed. To allow correction of PCR and sequencing errors, the TCR library protocol tagged every TCR cDNA molecule with a unique molecular identifier. The source study handled its data this way. TCR identification, UMI-based error correction and CDR3 extraction were performed with Decombinator tools. Expanded TCRs were defined as those above a frequency of 2 per 1,000, corresponding to the top 1% of the tumor frequency distribution. Rényi diversity was computed with the R vegan package after subsampling each repertoire 100 times to 5,000 TCRs. CDR3 similarity networks were built from amino acid triplet string-kernel similarity, with CDR3s being connected when pairwise similarity was above 0.82. The public sequencing data were trimmed at Q25 with fastp and processed into clonotypes with MiXCR by TCRdb, which kept only in-frame beta chains. Each entry is one CDR3 protein sequence, shown with its most common DNA and genes. TCRdb, rather than the study authors, made the V and J calls. The sample table lists some 36,000 distinct CDR3 sequences, just over 7.5% of them with a count of one. The ten largest make up over 8% of the sample.

Sequencing used PBMCs, obtained at follow-up. This TCR was sampled from a male donor with early-stage non-small cell lung cancer. The chain employs TRBV19 and TRBJ2-1, and TRBD2 matches 11 of the central bases. The DNA sequence is TGTGCCAGTAGTAGGGGACTAGCGGCCCTCAATGAGCAGTCCTTC. Its protein is CASSRGLAALNEQSF. Supplemented by the reference TRBV19 and TRBJ2-1 proteins around the CDR3, the complete variable domain is DGGITQSPKYLFRKEGQNVTLSCEQNLNHDAMYWYRQDPGQGLRLIYYSQIVNDFQKGDIAEGYSVSREKKESFPLTVTSAQKNPTAFYLCASSRGLAALNEQSFGPGTRLTVL.